The T cell receptor beta chain described here comes from a study of control samples from healthy donors and cancer patients. The data were produced by immunoSEQ multiplex PCR, yet TCRdb's version contains in-frame clones alone and is incomplete. The sample has about 35,000 clones; approximately 94% are singletons. The ends lost 2 bases at V and 2 bases at J; junction bases unmatched: 4. Looked up from germline, CDR1 is SGHNT and CDR2 is YENEEA. CDR3 length: 16 residues. The chain uses TRBV11-3 and TRBJ2-3, with 10 bases aligning to TRBD1. Sequenced material: PBMCs. The sequence came from a man aged 35-49 years with colorectal cancer. The CDR3 protein is CASSLRGQGTTDTQYF. The CDR3 region has the DNA TGTGCCAGCAGCTTAAGGGGACAGGGGACCACAGATACGCAGTATTTT. The variable domain in full, completed from reference TRBV11-3 and TRBJ2-3, reads EAGVVQSPRYKIIEKKQPVAFWCNPISGHNTLYWYLQNLGQGPELLIRYENEEAVDDSQLPKDRFSAERLKGVDSTLKIQPAELGDSAVYLCASSLRGQGTTDTQYFGPGTRLTVL.